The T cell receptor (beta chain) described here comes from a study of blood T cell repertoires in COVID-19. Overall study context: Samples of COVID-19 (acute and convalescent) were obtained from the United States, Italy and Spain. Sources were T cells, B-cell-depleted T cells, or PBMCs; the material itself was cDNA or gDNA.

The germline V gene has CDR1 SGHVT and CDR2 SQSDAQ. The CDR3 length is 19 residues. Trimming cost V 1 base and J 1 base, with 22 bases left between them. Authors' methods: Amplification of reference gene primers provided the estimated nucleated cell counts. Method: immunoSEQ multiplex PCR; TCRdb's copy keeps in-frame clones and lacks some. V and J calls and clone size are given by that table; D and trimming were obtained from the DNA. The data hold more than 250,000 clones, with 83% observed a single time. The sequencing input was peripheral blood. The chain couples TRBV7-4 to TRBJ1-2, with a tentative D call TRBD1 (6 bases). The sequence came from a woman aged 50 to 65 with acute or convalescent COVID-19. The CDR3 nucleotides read TGTGCCAGCAGCTTAGTGGGACACCCCACTGATCCGATTAACTATGGCTACACCTTC. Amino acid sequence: CASSLVGHPTDPINYGYTF.